This TCR beta chain appears in the sequencing data of a study of cytotoxic CD8 clonotypes in ibrutinib-treated CLL. V lost 2 bases, J lost 7 bases, and 20 bases lay in between. CDR3 length equals 16 residues. The V gene's germline CDR1 is SGHDT and CDR2 YYEEEE. General study findings and limits: Public clonotypes, found uncommonly, either contracted or stayed stable on treatment.

Of note for this clone: Antigen specificity is unknown.

Some clones are missing from TCRdb's copy, which holds only in-frame ones; the method was immunoSEQ multiplex PCR. The table lists fewer than 400,000 clones, roughly two thirds of them singletons, with about 6.7% in the top ten. This clonotype was obtained from a human donor with chronic lymphocytic leukemia. Specimen: PBMCs, collected after 36 months of ibrutinib treatment. The V and J genes are TRBV5-6 and TRBJ2-3; TRBD2 is a possible D gene (6 bases). The CDR3 region is CASSFVARASAYTQYF. In DNA, the CDR3 is TGTGCCAGCAGCTTTGTCGCGCGAGCTAGCGCCTATACGCAGTATTTT.